The 22 T cell receptor beta chains given below trace back to one sample, sequenced in a study of T-cell reconstitution after alpha-beta-depleted transplantation in children. The authors prepared the TCRbeta library with unique molecular identifiers. MiXCR was run by TCRdb on the PCR reads, yielding one entry per CDR3 protein. This sample has over 150,000 distinct CDR3 sequences; 6.6% occur once, and the top ten carry about 5.9%. Sequencing was performed on PBMCs, taken before TCRalphabeta/CD19-depleted stem cell transplant. The receptors stem from a boy between 2 and 10 years old with acute lymphoblastic leukemia, due to receive a stem cell transplant.

Turning to this clonotype: One end of the junction fails to match germline, which may point to a read error. The rearrangement links TRBV20-1 to TRBJ2-3, with 8 bases matching TRBD2. Germline CDR1 is DFQATT and CDR2 is SNEGSKA (reference sequence). The CDR3 consists of 15 residues. CDR3 in DNA: TGCAGTGCCAGAGGGGCTAGCGGGTTGGCAGATACGCAGTATTTT. Protein: CSARGASGLADTQYF.

The J gene is TRBJ2-1, the V gene TRBV12-3 or TRBV12-4; D might be TRBD1 or TRBD2, each matching 6 bases. V lost 7 bases and J 2 bases, leaving 18 bases between the germline ends. The CDR3 extends over 16 amino acids. The CDR3: CASTTWGRGTYNEQFF. The CDR3 nucleotides read TGTGCCAGCACTACTTGGGGGCGGGGCACCTACAATGAGCAGTTCTTC.

This clonotype was seen ten or more times. The rearrangement links TRBV28 to TRBJ1-2, with D possibly being TRBD1 (5 bases). The germline V and J ends were trimmed by 4 bases and 4 bases, with 16 bases remaining between them. Germline V gives CDR1 MDHEN, CDR2 SYDVKM. The CDR3 totals 15 residues. The CDR3 DNA reads as TGTGCCAGCAGTTGGGGGGAGGGAGTGCTCTATGGCTACACCTTC. Protein sequence: CASSWGEGVLYGYTF.

In this sample, this clonotype turned up many times. The chain carries TRBV5-1 and TRBJ2-3; the match to TRBD2 covers 7 bases. Germline loops: CDR1 SGHRS, CDR2 YFSETQ. Trimming at V came to 4 bases and at J to 1 base, leaving 6 bases not matched to a gene. The CDR3 contains 15 residues. CDR3 nucleotides: TGCGCCAGCAGCCTTACTAGCGAGGGCACAGATACGCAGTATTTT. Translation: CASSLTSEGTDTQYF.

This clonotype was seen once. The chain recombines TRBV11-1 with TRBJ2-2; tentatively, D is TRBD2 (5 bases). CDR3 length: 15 amino acids. V gave up 8 bases and J gave up 1 base, with 14 bases separating them. Germline assignment: CDR1 SGHAT and CDR2 FQDESV (reference sequence). The chain's CDR3 is CASGPRSGNTGELFF. In DNA, the CDR3 is TGTGCCAGCGGGCCACGAAGCGGGAACACCGGGGAGCTGTTTTTT.

The chain joins TRBV20-1 to TRBJ2-7; 9 nucleotides line up with TRBD2. The CDR3 is made up of 15 amino acids. Trimming took 2 bases from V and 6 from J; bases not matched to a gene: 11. The V gene's germline CDR1 is DFQATT and CDR2 SNEGSKA (reference sequence). For the CDR3, the DNA is TGCAGTGCTAGAATCGGCGGGGGGGATCGCTCCGAGCAGTACTTC. Protein product: CSARIGGGDRSEQYF.

This clonotype was detected many times. Written as DNA, the CDR3 is TGTGCCATCAGTGAGCGAGGGACCAACACCGGGGAGCTGTTTTTT. Its protein product is CAISERGTNTGELFF. The V and J genes are TRBV10-3 and TRBJ2-2; the D gene could be TRBD1 or TRBD2 (5 bases each). V lost 2 bases and J lost 2, with 9 bases in between. CDR3 length: 15 amino acids. Germline V gene lookup returns CDR1 ENHRY and CDR2 SYGVKD.

V gene TRBV5-4 combines with J gene TRBJ1-2, with 7 bases identical to TRBD1. The CDR3 spans 15 residues. V shed 3 bases, J shed 2 bases, and the junction held 7 bases outside the gene matches. The germline V gene encodes CDR1 SGHNT and CDR2 YYREEE (reference sequence). CDR3 residues: CASSSTPGQNYGYTF. The CDR3 DNA sequence: TGTGCCAGCAGCTCAACGCCGGGACAGAACTATGGCTACACCTTC.

This clonotype has at least ten counts. The chain carries TRBV15 and TRBJ2-7, with 7 bases matching TRBD1. Germline V gives CDR1 LNHNV, CDR2 YYDKDF (reference sequence). The CDR3 extends over 15 amino acids. The V gene end was trimmed by 2 bases and the J gene end by 4 bases; junction bases not matched to a gene: 8. CDR3 residues: CATSRSRQGVYEQYF. CDR3 nucleotides: TGTGCCACCAGCAGATCCCGACAGGGAGTTTACGAGCAGTACTTC. The complete variable domain, with remaining parts taken from reference TRBV15 and TRBJ2-7, reads DAMVIQNPRYQVTQFGKPVTLSCSQTLNHNVMYWYQQKSSQAPKLLFHYYDKDFNNEADTPDNFQSRRPNTSFCFLDIRSPGLGDTAMYLCATSRSRQGVYEQYFGPGTRLTVT.

The sample holds many counts of this clonotype. The germline gene is not matched at one end of the junction; a read error may be the cause. The V gene is TRBV3-1, the J gene TRBJ2-7, with TRBD2 as a possible D gene (5 bases). CDR3 length: 13 residues. The germline V gene has CDR1 LGHDT and CDR2 YNNKEL (reference sequence). This CDR3 is CASTQRGTDEQYF. The CDR3 bases are TGTGCCAGCACCCAACGGGGAACGGACGAGCAGTACTTC.

This clonotype was counted many times. The chain carries TRBV29-1 and TRBJ2-3; D possibly corresponds to TRBD2 (7 bases). Per germline, CDR1 SQVTM and CDR2 ANQGSEA. This CDR3 region has 14 residues. V was shortened by 3 bases and J by 2 bases, with 12 bases between the two germline ends. CDR3: CSVDAGAHTDTQYF. CDR3 nucleotides: TGCAGCGTTGATGCGGGGGCGCACACAGATACGCAGTATTTT.

This clonotype was found many times. The chain carries TRBV28 and TRBJ2-7; unclear D gene. CDR1 and CDR2 from the germline V gene are MDHEN and SYDVKM. Trimming removed 3 bases from V and 2 bases from J, with 14 bases in between. The CDR3 runs 15 residues. The CDR3 spells CASSFMRGTAYEQYF. Written as DNA, the CDR3 is TGTGCCAGCAGTTTTATGAGAGGAACCGCCTACGAGCAGTACTTC.

This clonotype occurred many times. V is TRBV5-5 and J is TRBJ2-3; 12 positions agree with TRBD2. Germline V gene sequence: CDR1 SGHKS, CDR2 YYEKEE (reference sequence). The CDR3 sequence is 17 residues long. Germline trimming cut 1 base from V and 3 bases from J; bases unmatched to any gene: 6. The CDR3 here is CASSLTLTSGGTDTQYF. For the CDR3, the DNA is TGTGCCAGCAGCTTGACCTTGACTAGCGGGGGAACAGATACGCAGTATTTT.

This clonotype showed up many times. V usage is TRBV29-1 and J usage is TRBJ2-7, with D perhaps TRBD1 (7 bases). The V and J ends lost 2 bases and 12 bases respectively, with 17 bases between them. CDR1 SQVTM and CDR2 ANQGSEA come from the germline V gene. There are 12 residues in the CDR3. The DNA for the CDR3 is TGCAGCGTTGAATCCCAACAGGGGACTCTGTACTTC. As protein: CSVESQQGTLYF.

V is TRBV5-1 and J is TRBJ2-2; D is perhaps TRBD1 or TRBD2 (5 bases each). V was shortened by 5 bases and J by 1 base, with 12 bases between the two germline ends. Germline values: CDR1 SGHRS, CDR2 YFSETQ. This CDR3 is built from 15 residues. The CDR3 coding sequence is TGCGCCAGCAGTCGAGAGGGGCTGAACACCGGGGAGCTGTTTTTT. It yields the protein CASSREGLNTGELFF.

This clonotype showed up just a few times. This chain connects TRBV7-9 to TRBJ1-4; 9 bases line up with TRBD1. The CDR3 is 15 residues long. The trim removed 2 bases at V and 7 bases at J, leaving 5 bases unmatched. The V gene's germline CDR1 is SEHNR and CDR2 FQNEAQ (reference sequence). CDR3 nucleotides: TGTGCCAGCAGCTTATTGGGACAGGGAAGTGAAAAACTGTTTTTT. Protein: CASSLLGQGSEKLFF.

This clonotype has a count of ten or more. CDR3 amino acids: CASSQGETGKFSYEQFF. In DNA form, the CDR3 reads TGTGCCAGCAGCCAAGGGGAGACAGGGAAGTTTTCGTATGAGCAGTTCTTC. The chain couples TRBV14 to TRBJ2-1; 7 bases line up with TRBD1. Germline V lookup: CDR1 SGHDN, CDR2 FVKESK. This CDR3 spans 17 amino acids. Germline trimming cut 1 base from V and 8 bases from J; bases unmatched to any gene: 14.

As to this clonotype: Relative to the germline gene, one junction end is altered; a read error may explain this. V is TRBV14 and J is TRBJ2-7; tentatively, D is TRBD1 or TRBD2 (5 bases each). The germline V gene encodes CDR1 SGHDN and CDR2 FVKESK. This CDR3 has 16 residues. DNA for the CDR3: TGTGCCAGCAGCCAAGTATTGCAGGGCTTGGCTGGGGAGCAGAACTTC. As protein: CASSQVLQGLAGEQNF. Using reference TRBV14 and TRBJ2-7 for the parts outside the CDR3, the full variable domain is EAGVTQFPSHSVIEKGQTVTLRCDPISGHDNLYWYRRVMGKEIKFLLHFVKESKQDESGMPNNRFLAERTGGTYSTLKVQPAELEDSGVYFCASSQVLQGLAGEQNFGPGTRLTVT.

In this sample, this clonotype turned up a few times. The chain uses TRBV11-2 and TRBJ1-1, with a weak D call TRBD1 (5 bases). This CDR3 region has 15 residues. Per the germline V gene, CDR1 is SGHAT and CDR2 is FQNNGV. V shed 3 bases and J shed 11 bases, with 22 bases lying between them. Here the CDR3 reads CASSLGLGTGVWAFF. The CDR3 region has the DNA TGTGCCAGCAGCTTGGGCCTAGGGACGGGGGTCTGGGCTTTCTTT.

This clonotype was counted many times. The chain has TRBV3-1 and TRBJ2-7; 8 nucleotides align to TRBD1. This CDR3 is built from 16 residues. Germline V gene lookup returns CDR1 LGHDT and CDR2 YNNKEL (reference sequence). The V gene end was trimmed by 1 base and the J gene end by 0 bases; junction bases not matched to a gene: 5. CDR3 in DNA: TGTGCCAGCAGCCAAGGGTGGACAGGGAGCTCCTACGAGCAGTACTTC. Protein: CASSQGWTGSSYEQYF.

This clonotype was recorded at least ten times. V is TRBV6-2 or TRBV6-3 and J is TRBJ2-3; D is unresolved. Germline CDR1 and CDR2: MNHEY and SVGEGT. Deletions cut 6 bases from V and 2 bases from J, with 12 bases between. This CDR3 contains 14 residues. The CDR3 reads CASSISVPTDTQYF. The CDR3 region has the DNA TGTGCCAGCAGCATCTCCGTACCCACAGATACGCAGTATTTT.

This clonotype was detected many times. The chain employs TRBV9 and TRBJ2-5; no definite D call. Trimming took off 0 bases at V and 2 bases at J, with 14 bases between the two ends. The CDR3 extends over 16 amino acids. Germline V gene sequence: CDR1 SGDLS, CDR2 YYNGEE. The CDR3 sequence: CASSVGIEPSQETQYF. The CDR3 nucleotides are TGTGCCAGCAGCGTAGGGATAGAGCCCTCACAAGAGACCCAGTACTTC.